Included here is one TCR beta chain sequence, with context. It has no known antigen specificity. No per-base quality is available; no much larger clone lies one base away. These data come from a study of blood T cell repertoires in COVID-19 (dated by TCRdb to the early 2020s). With regard to the full study: Samples from collaborators originated in the United States, Italy and Spain and spanned both the acute and convalescent phases of COVID-19. The repertoires were released in a freely available public database meant as a resource for research on the immune response to SARS-CoV-2. Samples were obtained from the ongoing ImmuneRACE study (first 160 participants) and from about 1,300 subjects provided by 6 global collaborators. A de-identified subject ID, COVID-19 status, age in years and sex were almost always included in the sample metadata. HLA class I and class II types, where available, came from metadata supplied by the sample provider rather than from assay-based typing. Subjects who had been exposed to COVID-19, were actively infected with it, or had recovered from it provided the deeply sampled blood TCRbeta repertoires that made up the dataset. The prospective study material was composed of cDNA or gDNA derived from T cells, B-cell-depleted T cells, or PBMCs.

In the prospective study, participants were about 18 to 100 years old, resided in about 25 geographic areas of the United States, and were enrolled through a virtual design. To assign participants to cohorts, the prospective study relied on clinical history that participants themselves reported in a screening survey and a study questionnaire. Recovered participants in ImmuneRACE Cohort 3 were defined by two consecutive negative NP/OP PCR tests, clearance by a healthcare professional, or resolution of symptoms. In the prospective study, mobile phlebotomists collected whole blood, serum and a nasopharyngeal or oropharyngeal swab from each participant. Over an approximately 2-month period, participants in the prospective study had the option of providing additional blood draws and questionnaires. Prospective study blood samples were shipped either frozen or at room temperature before DNA extraction.

TCRbeta CDR3 regions were amplified from genomic DNA using the immunoSEQ Assay, a bias-controlled multiplex PCR. The study's processing was this. Nucleated cell counts per sample were estimated from amplification of reference gene primers within the assay. Sequence reads were collapsed and filtered to measure the absolute abundance of every unique TCRbeta CDR3 rearrangement. For each sample, productive Simpson clonality was calculated as the square root of Simpson's diversity index across productive rearrangements. TCRdb stores this immuneACCESS table with in-frame sequences only. Part of the clones is absent; in the studies checked, under half of the shortfall reflects unresolved V genes, and no reason is known for the rest. V, J and clone size reflect that table, while D and trimming were determined from the DNA. This sample lists roughly 230,000 clones; approximately 83% were detected once. In total, the top ten clones hold approximately 3.6% of the sample.

Sequences MNHEY (CDR1) and SMNVEV (CDR2) are obtained from the germline V gene (reference sequence). The CDR3 holds 14 amino acids from the cysteine to the phenylalanine. The sequence is cut down to CDR3 DNA, 42 bases in frame from base 1. The germline V end is reduced by 5 bases and the J end by 7 bases; junction bases left unmatched: 11. Broad study findings and their caveats: How much clinical and demographic metadata was included differed by source and by participant, and the metadata was provided uncurated.

The chain was built from TRBV27 and TRBJ2-7; 7 middle bases align to TRBD1. Source material: PBMCs or T cells enriched from blood (not recorded which). The receptor's source is a woman aged 55-70 years who had recovered from COVID-19. The CDR3 protein is CASSKQGPGGEQYF. The DNA is as follows: TGTGCCAGCAGTAAACAGGGGCCTGGGGGAGAGCAGTACTTC.